One sample yielded the 4 T cell receptor beta chains listed below, sequenced in a study of cytomegalovirus exposure and HLA in healthy donors. Both 60 Vbeta primers and 13 Jbeta primers went into the PCR. Clones were sequenced by immunoSEQ multiplex PCR, and TCRdb holds only the in-frame ones, with some missing. The sample has over 150,000 clones; roughly 80% are singletons. Sequenced: PBMCs. These receptors originate from a woman in her fifties or sixties in good health and CMV-seronegative.

The rearrangement uses TRBV4-2 and TRBJ2-5, with 7 nucleotides matching TRBD1. The V and J ends lost 3 bases and 4 bases, in that order; junction bases with no gene match: 11. Germline assignment: CDR1 LGHNA and CDR2 YNFKEQ. This CDR3 comprises 16 residues. The CDR3 DNA sequence: TGTGCCAGCAGCCAGGCTACAGGGGATCGAGGAGAGACCCAGTACTTC. It is translated as CASSQATGDRGETQYF.

Regarding this clone: The same CDR3 also results from other DNA sequences found in this sample. This chain links TRBV19 with TRBJ1-1; D gene uncertain. The CDR3 has 14 amino acids. In germline, CDR1 is LNHDA, CDR2 SQIVND (reference sequence). V shed 6 bases and J shed 0 bases, with 11 bases lying between them. In DNA, the CDR3 is TGTGCCAGTAGGAGGGCCTCGATGAACACTGAAGCTTTCTTT. This codes for CASRRASMNTEAFF.

Here the CDR3 reads CASSPGGTYEQYF. For the CDR3, the DNA is TGTGCCAGCAGCCCCGGGGGGACCTACGAGCAGTACTTC. The chain combines TRBV7-2 with TRBJ2-7; the match to TRBD2 covers 7 bases. This CDR3 has 13 residues. Trimming at V came to 5 bases and at J to 2 bases, leaving 3 bases not matched to a gene. Germline V gene data show CDR1 as SGHTA and CDR2 as FQGNSA.

The chain carries TRBV19 and TRBJ2-3, with TRBD1 matching over 8 bases. J was trimmed by 1 base and V by 3 bases; bases with no gene match: 3. Per germline, CDR1 LNHDA and CDR2 SQIVND (reference sequence). This CDR3 comprises 15 residues. CDR3: CASSIPGQGTDTQYF. The CDR3 nucleotides are TGTGCCAGTAGTATCCCGGGACAGGGCACAGATACGCAGTATTTT.